This is a list of T cell receptor beta chains from one sample in a study of cytomegalovirus exposure and HLA in healthy donors. Assay used: immunoSEQ multiplex PCR; TCRdb lists only in-frame clones, some missing. The sample lists about 360,000 clones; roughly 90% were seen once. The sequenced sample was PBMCs. These receptors came from a woman in her late teens or twenties in good health and CMV-seronegative. Both conserved end residues are part of each CDR3. A D gene is named only where the DNA matches it firmly. Where a row states a size, it is once, few, many or the class of an expanded clone; other rows omit it.

D gene: NA; J gene: TRBJ2-2; V gene: TRBV4-1; clone size: NA; CDR3 DNA: TGCGCCAGCAGCCATGGGACATCCGGGGAGCTGTTTTTT; CDR3 protein: CASSHGTSGELFF
D gene: NA; J gene: TRBJ1-2; V gene: TRBV30; clone size: NA; CDR3 DNA: TGTGCCGCAGGCGGGGCCGAGAACTATGGCTACACCTTC; CDR3 protein: CAAGGAENYGYTF
D gene: NA; J gene: TRBJ2-4; V gene: TRBV14; clone size: NA; CDR3 DNA: TGTGCCAGCAGCCAAGATCAGGTTCCTTGGAACATTCAGTACTTC; CDR3 protein: CASSQDQVPWNIQYF
D gene: NA; J gene: TRBJ1-4; V gene: TRBV5-1; clone size: NA; CDR3 DNA: TGCGCCAGCGAGGATGCAACTAATGAAAAACTGTTTTTT; CDR3 protein: CASEDATNEKLFF
D gene: TRBD2; J gene: TRBJ2-5; V gene: TRBV27; clone size: NA; CDR3 DNA: TGTGCCAGCAGACTAGCGGGGCCCCAAGAGACCCAGTACTTC; CDR3 protein: CASRLAGPQETQYF
D gene: NA; J gene: TRBJ2-3; V gene: TRBV2; clone size: NA; CDR3 DNA: TGTGCCAGCAGTGGACGACTAGGACCCTCTAGCACAGATACGCAGTATTTT; CDR3 protein: CASSGRLGPSSTDTQYF
D gene: NA; J gene: TRBJ1-2; V gene: TRBV2; clone size: few; CDR3 DNA: TGTGCCAGCAGTGAAGTCGAGTCGGTCCATGGCTACACCTTC; CDR3 protein: CASSEVESVHGYTF
D gene: NA; J gene: TRBJ1-5; V gene: TRBV6-1; clone size: few; CDR3 DNA: TGTGCCAGCAGTGAAATTATGGTCGGGAGGGTCGGTCAGCCCCAGCATTTT; CDR3 protein: CASSEIMVGRVGQPQHF
D gene: TRBD1; J gene: TRBJ1-2; V gene: TRBV10-3; clone size: once; CDR3 DNA: TGTGCCATCAGTGCCTTGGACAGGAACTATGGCTACACCTTC; CDR3 protein: CAISALDRNYGYTF
D gene: NA; J gene: TRBJ2-7; V gene: TRBV19; clone size: NA; CDR3 DNA: TGTGCCAGTAGCCCGCCGGGGCGGGGCCATTTCGAGCAGTACTTC; CDR3 protein: CASSPPGRGHFEQYF
D gene: NA; J gene: TRBJ1-5; V gene: TRBV5-4; clone size: NA; CDR3 DNA: TGTGCCAGCAGCTTGGGGACTGGAAGCAATCAGCCCCAGCATTTT; CDR3 protein: CASSLGTGSNQPQHF
D gene: TRBD1; J gene: TRBJ2-7; V gene: TRBV5-4; clone size: NA; CDR3 DNA: TGTGCCAGCAGCCTCCGGTGGGACAGGGCCTACGAGCAGTACTTC; CDR3 protein: CASSLRWDRAYEQYF
D gene: TRBD2; J gene: TRBJ2-7; V gene: TRBV19; clone size: many; CDR3 DNA: TGTGCCAGTAGTCCCGGGGGGGGAGACTACGAGCAGTACTTC; CDR3 protein: CASSPGGGDYEQYF
D gene: NA; J gene: TRBJ2-7; V gene: TRBV5-1; clone size: NA; CDR3 DNA: TGCGCCAGCAGCCCGGAGGGACAGTCCTACGAGCAGTACTTC; CDR3 protein: CASSPEGQSYEQYF
D gene: NA; J gene: TRBJ1-2; V gene: TRBV28; clone size: NA; CDR3 DNA: TGTGCCAGCAGTTCCCCCCCCGGGGGATCGGGCTATGGCTACACCTTC; CDR3 protein: CASSSPPGGSGYGYTF